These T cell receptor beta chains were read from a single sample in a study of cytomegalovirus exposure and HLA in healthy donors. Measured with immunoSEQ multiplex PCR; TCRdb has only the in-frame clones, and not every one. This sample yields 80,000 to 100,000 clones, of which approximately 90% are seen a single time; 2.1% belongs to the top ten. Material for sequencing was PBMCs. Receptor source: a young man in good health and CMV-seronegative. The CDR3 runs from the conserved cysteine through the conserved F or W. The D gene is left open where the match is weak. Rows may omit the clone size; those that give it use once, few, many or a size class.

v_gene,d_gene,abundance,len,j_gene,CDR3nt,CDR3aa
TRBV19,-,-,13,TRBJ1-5,TGTGCCAGTAGTTTAACGAGAAAGCAGCCCCAGCATTTT,CASSLTRKQPQHF
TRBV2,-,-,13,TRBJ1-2,TGTGCCAGCAGTGTGGGAGGGAGCAATGGCTACACCTTC,CASSVGGSNGYTF
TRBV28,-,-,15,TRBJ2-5,TGTGCCAGCAGTTCTCCCTTCGGGGATCAAGAGACCCAGTACTTC,CASSSPFGDQETQYF
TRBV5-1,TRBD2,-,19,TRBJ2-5,TGCGCCAGCAAAGGACTGGCTAGCGGGCGGAAAACAAACCAAGAGACCCAGTACTTC,CASKGLASGRKTNQETQYF
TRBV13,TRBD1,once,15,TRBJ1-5,TGTGCCAGCAGCTTCGGGACAGCGAATAATCAGCCCCAGCATTTT,CASSFGTANNQPQHF
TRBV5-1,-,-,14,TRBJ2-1,TGCGCCAGCAGCTTGACAGTACGAGACAATGAGCAGTTCTTC,CASSLTVRDNEQFF
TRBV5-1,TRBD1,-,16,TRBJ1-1,TGCGCCAGCAGCTTCTACGGGACAGCCATGAACACTGAAGCTTTCTTT,CASSFYGTAMNTEAFF
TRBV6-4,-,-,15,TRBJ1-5,TGTGCCAGCAGTGACGAGGAACACAGCAATCAGCCCCAGCATTTT,CASSDEEHSNQPQHF
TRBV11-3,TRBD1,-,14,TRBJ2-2,TGTGCCAGCAGCTTGATACAGGGGACCGGGGAGCTGTTTTTT,CASSLIQGTGELFF
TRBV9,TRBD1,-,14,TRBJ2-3,TGTGCCAGCAGCCAATTACAGGGGACAGATACGCAGTATTTT,CASSQLQGTDTQYF
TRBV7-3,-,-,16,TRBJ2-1,TGTGCCAGCAGCTCCTTGGGCGGGGACTCCTACAATGAGCAGTTCTTC,CASSSLGGDSYNEQFF
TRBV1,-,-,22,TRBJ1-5,TGCACCAGCAGCCAAATGCTTTTCGGGTGTGGGGGCACCCGGGACAGGGCCCAGCCCCAGCATTTT,CTSSQMLFGCGGTRDRAQPQHF
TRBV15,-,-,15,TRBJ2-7,TGTGCCACCAGCAGAGATTTGGCGGGAAACTACGAGCAGTACTTC,CATSRDLAGNYEQYF
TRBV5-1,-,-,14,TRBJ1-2,TGCGCCAGCAGCTTGGGCGGGGCAATGAATGGCTACACCTTC,CASSLGGAMNGYTF
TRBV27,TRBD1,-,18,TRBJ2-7,TGTGCCAGCAGCCTTAAACCCCCGGTGGACAGGGGGACACACGAGCAGTACTTC,CASSLKPPVDRGTHEQYF
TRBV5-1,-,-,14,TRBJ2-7,TGCGCCAGCAGCTTGTTGGGGGGTACCTACGAGCAGTACTTC,CASSLLGGTYEQYF
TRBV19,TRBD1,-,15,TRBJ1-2,TGTGCCAGTAGTCCCTCAGGACAGGGGGTTTATGGCTACACCTTC,CASSPSGQGVYGYTF
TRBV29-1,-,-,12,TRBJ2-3,TGCAGCCCGACGGGAGTCACAGATACGCAGTATTTT,CSPTGVTDTQYF
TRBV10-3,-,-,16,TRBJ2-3,TGTGCCATCAGTGAAATTCAGGTTCTCTCAGCAGATACGCAGTATTTT,CAISEIQVLSADTQYF
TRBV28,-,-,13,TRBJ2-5,TGTGCCAGCAACCCAGGGGGGCAAGAGACCCAGTACTTC,CASNPGGQETQYF
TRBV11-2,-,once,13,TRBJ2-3,TGTGCCAGCAGCTTAGATATTATAGAAACGCAGTATTTT,CASSLDIIETQYF
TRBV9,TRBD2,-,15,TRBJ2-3,TGTGCCAGCACCCCGGGACTACCTTACACAGATACGCAGTATTTT,CASTPGLPYTDTQYF
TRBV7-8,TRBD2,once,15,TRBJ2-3,TGTGCCAGCAGCTTTAATCGCGGGAGTACAGATACGCAGTATTTT,CASSFNRGSTDTQYF
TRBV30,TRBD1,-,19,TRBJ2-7,TGTGCCCAGAAAATGACGACCGTCTCCGGGACAGGGATCTCCTACGAGCAGTACTTC,CAQKMTTVSGTGISYEQYF
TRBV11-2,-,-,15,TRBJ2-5,TGTGCCAGCAGCTTTGGGGGCTCTGCTCCGGAGACCCAGTACTTC,CASSFGGSAPETQYF
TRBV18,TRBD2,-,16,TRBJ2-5,TGTGCCAGCTCACCAGCAACGGGGGGGGCCCGGGAGACCCAGTACTTC,CASSPATGGARETQYF
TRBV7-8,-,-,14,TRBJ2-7,TGTGCCAGCAGCTTAGTTCAGGGTGGCTACGAGCAGTACTTC,CASSLVQGGYEQYF
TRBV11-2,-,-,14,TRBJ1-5,TGTGCCAGCAGCTTAGATCTAGGGGGTCAGCCCCAGCATTTT,CASSLDLGGQPQHF
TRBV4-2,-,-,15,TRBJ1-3,TGTGCCAGCAGGATGCAGGGGCTCTCTGGAAACACCATATATTTT,CASRMQGLSGNTIYF
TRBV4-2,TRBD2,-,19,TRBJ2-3,TGTGCCAGCAGCCAATCCCCCAGGGGAACTAGCGGGATCACAGATACGCAGTATTTT,CASSQSPRGTSGITDTQYF
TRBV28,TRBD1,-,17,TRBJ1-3,TGTGCCAGCAGTTTAGGGACAGGGGCCCTTACTGGAAACACCATATATTTT,CASSLGTGALTGNTIYF
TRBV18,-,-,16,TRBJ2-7,TGTGCCAGCTCGTTCCGACAGGGGAGGGGAAACCACGAGCAGTACTTC,CASSFRQGRGNHEQYF
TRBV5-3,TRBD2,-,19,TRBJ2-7,TGTGCCAGAAGCTTATGGGGGACTAGCGGGAGGGCTATCTCCTACGAGCAGTACTTC,CARSLWGTSGRAISYEQYF
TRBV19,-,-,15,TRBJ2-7,TGTGCCAGTACCGACACAGGGTCGGATTACTACGAGCAGTACTTC,CASTDTGSDYYEQYF
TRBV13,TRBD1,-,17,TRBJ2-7,TGTGCCAGCAGCTTATACAGGGGGTCACGCCACTCCTACGAGCAGTACTTC,CASSLYRGSRHSYEQYF
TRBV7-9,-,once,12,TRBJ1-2,TGTGCCAGTAAGCCCCTTGGTCGGGGCTACACCTTC,CASKPLGRGYTF
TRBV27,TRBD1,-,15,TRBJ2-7,TGTGCCAGCAGGAAAACAGGGGTCCGCTCCTACGAGCAGTACTTC,CASRKTGVRSYEQYF
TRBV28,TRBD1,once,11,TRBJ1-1,TGTGCCAGCAGTTGGACAGGGGTAGCTTTCTTT,CASSWTGVAFF
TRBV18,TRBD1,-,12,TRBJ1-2,TGTGCCAGCTCACTTGACAGGGAGGGCTACACCTTC,CASSLDREGYTF
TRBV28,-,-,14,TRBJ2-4,TGTGCCAGCCACAGGATGACAGCCAAAAACATTCAGTACTTC,CASHRMTAKNIQYF
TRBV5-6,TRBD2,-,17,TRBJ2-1,TGTGCCAGCAGCTGGCGGCTGGCGGGGGGCATATACAATGAGCAGTTCTTC,CASSWRLAGGIYNEQFF
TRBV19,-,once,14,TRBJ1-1,TGTGCCAGCCGCCCCGGACACCCTAACACTGAAGCTTTCTTT,CASRPGHPNTEAFF
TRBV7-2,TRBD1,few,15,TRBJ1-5,TGTGCCAGCAGCTCTGACAGGGCGAGCAATCAGCCCCAGCATTTT,CASSSDRASNQPQHF
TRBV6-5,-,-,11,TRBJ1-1,TGTGCCAGCAGTTACTCTGGTGCGGCTTTCTTT,CASSYSGAAFF
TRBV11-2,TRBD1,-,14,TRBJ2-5,TGTGCCAGCAGCTCATACTCAGGGGGAGAGACCCAGTACTTC,CASSSYSGGETQYF
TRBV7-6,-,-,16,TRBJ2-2,TGTGCCAGCAGCTTCGTTGCCGGGGGGCAGGGCGGGGAGCTGTTTTTT,CASSFVAGGQGGELFF